Described below is a single T cell receptor (beta chain) sequence and its context. The data are from a study of cytomegalovirus exposure and HLA in healthy donors. Measured with immunoSEQ multiplex PCR; TCRdb has only the in-frame clones, and not every one. The sample comprises 120,000 to 150,000 clones, approximately 90% of which are singletons, and 4.5% rests with the top ten. This TCR derives from a man between 18 and 29 years old in good health and CMV-seropositive. Sequenced: PBMCs.

The CDR3, as DNA: TGTGCCAGCAGCCGGGGCAACACCTACGAGCAGTACTTC. It specifies CASSRGNTYEQYF. The chain has TRBV14 and TRBJ2-7; D may be TRBD1 (5 bases). The V gene lost 4 bases and the J gene lost 2 bases, with 9 bases spanning the gap. This CDR3 comprises 13 residues. Germline CDR1 SGHDN, CDR2 FVKESK.